This paragraph reports one T cell receptor beta chain. Compared with germline, one end of the junction differs, possibly owing to a read error. Sequencing was performed with immunoSEQ multiplex PCR; in TCRdb, only in-frame clones are kept and a portion is missing. The table shows a few hundred thousand clones, with 83% occurring only once. The sample comes from a study of blood T cell repertoires in COVID-19. Overall study context: Specimens from acute and convalescent COVID-19 originated in the United States, Italy and Spain.

The CDR3 runs to 17 residues. In germline, CDR1 is SEHNR, CDR2 FQNEAQ (reference sequence). Participants were aged about 18 to 89 years from about two dozen US areas. Cohorts were based on clinical histories the participants reported. Cohort 3 donors were reported recovered after two negative PCRs, clearance, or symptom resolution. The receptor was isolated from a woman aged 45-65 years who had recovered from COVID-19. V usage is TRBV7-9 and J usage is TRBJ1-6, with D uncertain. Sequenced material: PBMCs or T cells enriched from blood (not recorded which). CDR3 loop: CASSLGYQKSRASPLHF. In DNA form, the CDR3 reads TGTGCCAGCAGTTTAGGATATCAGAAGTCGCGGGCGTCACCCCTCCACTTT.